The next 29 T cell receptor beta chains were all read from a single sample in a study of OX40 agonist ivuxolimab in advanced cancers. The protocol was immunoSEQ multiplex PCR, while the TCRdb copy is restricted to in-frame clones and leaves out a portion. The repertoire holds 25,000 to 35,000 clones, with approximately 86% as singletons. The sequenced sample was CD4+ or CD8+ T cells sorted from blood, obtained in a trial of the OX40 agonist ivuxolimab. The receptors stem from an adult with an advanced solid tumor such as melanoma, head and neck, liver or kidney cancer.

This clone counts as medium-sized (0.01 to 0.1%). The rearrangement links TRBV6-5 to TRBJ1-2; D not resolved. This CDR3 spans 14 amino acids. The V end lost 6 bases, the J end lost 8 bases, and 19 bases lay between the germline ends. Germline V gives CDR1 MNHEY, CDR2 SVGAGI. The CDR3, as DNA: TGTGCCAGCAGCACAGCGGTCGTCGTAGGGGGCTACACCTTC. This gives the protein CASSTAVVVGGYTF.

The chain joins TRBV7-8 to TRBJ2-2; 7 positions agree with TRBD1. Germline V gives CDR1 SGHVS, CDR2 FQNEAQ. The CDR3 is 16 residues long. J was trimmed by 2 bases and V by 3 bases; bases with no gene match: 6. The CDR3 protein is CASSLGQLLNTGELFF. DNA of the CDR3: TGTGCCAGCAGCTTGGGACAGCTATTAAACACCGGGGAGCTGTTTTTT.

V and J are TRBV30 and TRBJ1-4, with no clear D. The germline V gene encodes CDR1 GTSNPN and CDR2 SVGIG (reference sequence). The CDR3 sequence is 14 residues long. The germline V and J ends were trimmed by 0 bases and 3 bases, with 8 bases remaining between them. The CDR3 nucleotides read TGTGCCTGGAGTGTAATGGGCGCTAATGAAAAACTGTTTTTT. Encoded protein: CAWSVMGANEKLFF.

The rearrangement uses TRBV27 and TRBJ2-3; D not resolved. V shed 6 bases and J shed 4 bases, with 8 bases lying between them. The germline V gene has CDR1 MNHEY and CDR2 SMNVEV (reference sequence). This CDR3 has 12 residues. CDR3 nucleotide sequence: TGTGCCAGCAGCCCTCGATCAGATACGCAGTATTTT. Encoded protein: CASSPRSDTQYF.

The chain has TRBV4-1 and TRBJ2-2; TRBD2 aligns across 7 bases. CDR1 and CDR2 from the germline V gene are MGHRA and YSYEKL. The CDR3 runs 15 residues. Losses at the gene ends were 3 bases for V and 7 bases for J; bases not matched to a gene: 8. CDR3 DNA: TGCGCCAGCAGCCAGTCGGAGCGGGGAGTCGGGGAGCTGTTTTTT. Its protein product is CASSQSERGVGELFF.

The chain recombines TRBV9 with TRBJ1-2; TRBD1 matches at 7 bases. V lost 4 bases and J lost 3; bases outside the gene matches: 15. Per germline, CDR1 SGDLS and CDR2 YYNGEE. The CDR3 extends over 17 amino acids. The DNA for the CDR3 is TGTGCCAGCAGCTCCGGGACAGAAATTCGGGAACACTATGGCTACACCTTC. This translates into CASSSGTEIREHYGYTF.

The chain combines TRBV11-3 with TRBJ1-6, with a tentative D call TRBD1 (6 bases). V lost 3 bases to trimming and J lost 3 bases, with 18 bases between them. Germline assignment: CDR1 SGHNT and CDR2 YENEEA. The CDR3 loop spans 18 amino acids. CDR3 amino acids: CASSFPTNRAHYNSPLHF. The CDR3 DNA is TGTGCCAGCAGCTTCCCCACGAACAGGGCACACTATAATTCACCCCTCCACTTT.

This chain joins TRBV9 and TRBJ2-7, with TRBD1 as a possible D gene (5 bases). The CDR3 length is 14 residues. Germline assignment: CDR1 SGDLS and CDR2 YYNGEE. Trimming took 4 bases from V and 2 from J, leaving 13 bases between them. CDR3 nucleotide sequence: TGTGCCAGCAGCTCAGGGATCCTCGCCTACGAGCAGTACTTC. The encoded protein is CASSSGILAYEQYF.

The rearrangement links TRBV4-1 to TRBJ2-7; D perhaps matches TRBD1 (6 bases). CDR3 length: 15 residues. V dropped 5 bases and J dropped 5 bases, with 19 bases sitting between them. The germline V gene encodes CDR1 MGHRA and CDR2 YSYEKL. CDR3 sequence reads: CASSSPGQGLHEQYF. Written as DNA, the CDR3 is TGCGCCAGCAGCTCTCCGGGACAAGGGTTGCACGAGCAGTACTTC.

This clone was recorded only once. V and J are TRBV10-1 and TRBJ2-3, with D hard to call. V shed 7 bases and J shed 6 bases, with 8 bases lying between them. Germline values: CDR1 WNHNN, CDR2 SYGVQD (reference sequence). This CDR3 comprises 11 residues. The CDR3 loop is CASKLSDTQYF. In DNA, the CDR3 is TGCGCCAGCAAACTCTCTGATACGCAGTATTTT.

This chain joins TRBV4-2 and TRBJ2-3; D uncertain. The germline gives CDR1 LGHNA, CDR2 YNFKEQ. The CDR3 is made up of 15 amino acids. V lost 0 bases and J 4 bases, leaving 11 bases between the germline ends. DNA of the CDR3: TGTGCCAGCAGCCAAGAGGCGTTGAAGTCAGATACGCAGTATTTT. Translated, it gives CASSQEALKSDTQYF.

The chain joins TRBV4-1 to TRBJ2-7; 7 nucleotides agree with TRBD2. Looked up from germline, CDR1 is MGHRA and CDR2 is YSYEKL. The CDR3 sequence is 15 residues long. Unmatched junction bases numbered 9, after V lost 1 base and J lost 6 bases. In nucleotides, the CDR3 is TGCGCCAGCAGCCAAGGGGTAGCGGGCTTTGCCGAGCAGTACTTC. Translated: CASSQGVAGFAEQYF.

The V gene is TRBV28, the J gene TRBJ2-1; TRBD2 agrees at 9 bases. The ends lost 2 bases at V and 9 bases at J; junction bases unmatched: 14. Germline CDR1 reads MDHEN; CDR2 reads SYDVKM. The CDR3 consists of 17 residues. The CDR3 DNA sequence: TGTGCCAGCAGTTTAGACCAGCGGGAGGTTGGTATGGGTGAGCAGTTCTTC. Its translation: CASSLDQREVGMGEQFF.

This chain links TRBV29-1 with TRBJ2-1; D call uncertain. This CDR3 has 11 amino acids. V lost 6 bases and J 1 base, leaving 4 bases between the germline ends. Germline CDR1 reads SQVTM; CDR2 reads ANQGSEA. The CDR3 loop reads CSVVSYNEQFF. As DNA, the CDR3 is TGCAGCGTCGTGTCCTACAATGAGCAGTTCTTC.

The genes are TRBV7-9 and TRBJ2-7; tentatively, D is TRBD2 (5 bases). The CDR3 is made up of 14 amino acids. The ends were cut back, 5 bases at V and 2 bases at J, with 13 bases in the middle. The germline V gene has CDR1 SEHNR and CDR2 FQNEAQ (reference sequence). The CDR3 loop is CASSESGGTYEQYF. CDR3 sequence (DNA): TGTGCCAGCAGCGAGAGCGGCGGTACCTACGAGCAGTACTTC.

V is TRBV5-6 and J is TRBJ2-5; D unresolved. The V and J ends lost 4 bases and 5 bases respectively, with 12 bases between them. CDR3 size: 13 residues. Germline CDR1 and CDR2: SGHDT and YYEEEE. Here the CDR3 DNA reads TGTGCCAGCAGCCCCCCGCTGATGGAGACCCAGTACTTC. Translated: CASSPPLMETQYF.

The chain recombines TRBV30 with TRBJ2-7, with TRBD2 matching over 9 bases. J was trimmed by 2 bases and V by 7 bases; bases with no gene match: 9. This CDR3 region has 14 residues. CDR1 is GTSNPN and CDR2 is SVGIG in the germline V gene (reference sequence). DNA of the CDR3: TGTGCCTTTTTAGGCGGGGGGGGGACCTACGAGCAGTACTTC. Amino acids: CAFLGGGGTYEQYF.

This chain links TRBV27 with TRBJ2-7; no firm D call. The CDR3 runs 13 residues. V was shortened by 6 bases and J by 6 bases, with 15 bases between the two germline ends. From germline, CDR1 is MNHEY and CDR2 SMNVEV (reference sequence). The DNA for the CDR3 is TGTGCCAGCAGCCTCTATCCCAGGTTCGAGCAGTACTTC. It encodes CASSLYPRFEQYF.

The chain has TRBV27 and TRBJ1-1, with 9 bases lining up with TRBD1. V dropped 5 bases and J dropped 2; count of bases not matched to a gene: 6. This CDR3 has 15 residues. Germline V CDR1 and CDR2: MNHEY, SMNVEV (reference sequence). CDR3 amino acids: CASSPTGGANTEAFF. In DNA form, the CDR3 reads TGTGCCAGCAGTCCGACAGGGGGGGCTAACACTGAAGCTTTCTTT.

The rearrangement links TRBV6-5 to TRBJ2-7, with D unresolved. With 3 bases removed from V and 4 bases from J, the gap between germline ends came to 13 bases. The CDR3 totals 14 residues. Germline CDR1 reads MNHEY; CDR2 reads SVGAGI. This CDR3 reads CASSYPVLGYEQYF. DNA of the CDR3: TGTGCCAGCAGTTATCCCGTACTTGGTTACGAGCAGTACTTC.

The chain carries TRBV7-9 and TRBJ1-2, with TRBD1 matching over 7 bases. CDR1 is SEHNR and CDR2 is FQNEAQ in the germline V gene (reference sequence). Germline trimming cut 2 bases from V and 3 bases from J; bases unmatched to any gene: 6. The CDR3 extends over 15 amino acids. In nucleotides, the CDR3 is TGTGCCAGCAGCTTACATCAGGGGGTAGACTATGGCTACACCTTC. This translates into CASSLHQGVDYGYTF.

The CDR3, as DNA: TGTGCCAGCAGCTTAGCGCTAGCGGGAGATTCTTACGAGCAGTACTTC. Its translation is CASSLALAGDSYEQYF. The genes are TRBV7-9 and TRBJ2-7, with 10 bases identical to TRBD2. Looked up from germline, CDR1 is SEHNR and CDR2 is FQNEAQ (reference sequence). J lost 4 bases, V lost 0 bases, and 6 bases had no gene match. The CDR3 extends over 16 amino acids. The full variable domain, with the rest looked up from reference TRBV7-9 and TRBJ2-7, is DTGVSQNPRHKITKRGQNVTFRCDPISEHNRLYWYRQTLGQGPEFLTYFQNEAQLEKSRLLSDRFSAERPKGSFSTLEIQRTEQGDSAMYLCASSLALAGDSYEQYFGPGTRLTVT.

The rearrangement joins TRBV25-1 to TRBJ2-2; D uncertain. Between the trimmed V and J ends, which lost 2 bases and 1 base, there was a span of 2 bases. Germline assignment: CDR1 MGHDK and CDR2 SYGVNS. The CDR3 extends over 13 amino acids. CDR3: CASSEQNTGELFF. The CDR3 DNA is TGTGCCAGCAGTGAACAGAACACCGGGGAGCTGTTTTTT.

The chain uses TRBV19 and TRBJ2-7; 9 nucleotides align to TRBD1. The J segment lost 0 bases and the V segment lost 5 bases, leaving 5 bases of the junction unmatched. The V gene's germline CDR1 is LNHDA and CDR2 SQIVND (reference sequence). CDR3 length: 15 amino acids. For the CDR3, the DNA is TGTGCCAGTAGTCTCCTGGGACAGGGCTCCTACGAGCAGTACTTC. Translation: CASSLLGQGSYEQYF.

A single count supports this clone. The V call is TRBV11-3, the J call TRBJ2-1, with D maybe TRBD2 (6 bases). V was pared by 0 bases and J by 2 bases, with 8 bases between. This CDR3 spans 15 amino acids. Germline V gene sequence: CDR1 SGHNT, CDR2 YENEEA. The DNA for the CDR3 is TGTGCCAGCAGCTTAGACGGGAGCACCTACAATGAGCAGTTCTTC. Its translation is CASSLDGSTYNEQFF.

The chain uses TRBV2 and TRBJ2-1; tentative D call: TRBD2 (6 bases). The germline V and J ends were trimmed by 4 bases and 6 bases, with 22 bases remaining between them. Germline loops: CDR1 SNHLY, CDR2 FYNNEI. This CDR3 spans 17 amino acids. Here the CDR3 DNA reads TGTGCCAGCAGTGGTTTGCGTGACGGGAGCATTCGCAATGAGCAGTTCTTC. Protein: CASSGLRDGSIRNEQFF.

The chain links TRBV7-9 to TRBJ2-7; D uncertain. This CDR3 spans 13 amino acids. CDR1 SEHNR and CDR2 FQNEAQ come from the germline V gene (reference sequence). Between the trimmed V and J ends, which lost 1 base and 7 bases, there was a span of 11 bases. CDR3 amino acids: CASSLGNRAEQYF. The CDR3 nucleotides read TGTGCCAGCAGCTTAGGTAACCGCGCAGAGCAGTACTTC. The full variable domain, completed using reference TRBV7-9 and TRBJ2-7, is DTGVSQNPRHKITKRGQNVTFRCDPISEHNRLYWYRQTLGQGPEFLTYFQNEAQLEKSRLLSDRFSAERPKGSFSTLEIQRTEQGDSAMYLCASSLGNRAEQYFGPGTRLTVT.

This clone was seen once. The chain recombines TRBV4-2 with TRBJ2-7; D gene ambiguous. The length of the CDR3 is 13 residues. V shed 0 bases and J shed 4 bases, with 7 bases lying between them. The germline CDR1 and CDR2 sequences are LGHNA and YNFKEQ. CDR3 nucleotides: TGTGCCAGCAGCCAAGATGTAGCTTACGAGCAGTACTTC. This sequence encodes CASSQDVAYEQYF.

This clone was recorded once. The chain links TRBV9 to TRBJ2-5; D gene ambiguous. The germline V and J ends were trimmed by 0 bases and 5 bases, with 11 bases remaining between them. Germline V lookup: CDR1 SGDLS, CDR2 YYNGEE. This CDR3 is built from 14 residues. DNA of the CDR3: TGTGCCAGCAGCGTAGATGTCGGTTCCGAGACCCAGTACTTC. This translates into CASSVDVGSETQYF.